The 27 T cell receptor beta chains in this list originate from one sample, sequenced in a study of molecular identifiers for immune sequencing clone quantification. TCRdb passed the PCR reads through MiXCR, listing each CDR3 protein once. The sample consists of about 510,000 distinct CDR3 sequences, about a fifth of them appearing once. Sequencing was carried out using naive CD8+ T cells from blood, with Jurkat cell RNA spiked in. Subset given: FACS-sorted CD8+CD4-CCR7+CD45RA+ naive T cells. The source is a human donor in good health. Some libraries in this study had Jurkat cell RNA spiked in.

This clonotype occurred many times. V usage is TRBV5-6 and J usage is TRBJ1-1; D perhaps matches TRBD1 (5 bases). This CDR3 is 16 amino acids long. Germline lookup yields CDR1 SGHDT and CDR2 YYEEEE. Trimming took off 0 bases at V and 3 bases at J, with 15 bases between the two ends. In nucleotides, the CDR3 is TGTGCCAGCAGCTTGGTTCGGGGCTTAGGGTACACTGAAGCTTTCTTT. Encoded protein: CASSLVRGLGYTEAFF. Based on the CDR3 plus reference TRBV5-6 and TRBJ1-1, the full variable domain is DAGVTQSPTHLIKTRGQQVTLRCSPKSGHDTVSWYQQALGQGPQFIFQYYEEEERQRGNFPDRFSGHQFPNYSSELNVNALLLGDSALYLCASSLVRGLGYTEAFFGQGTRLTVV.

This clonotype has just a few counts. The rearrangement joins TRBV12-3 or TRBV12-4 to TRBJ2-2; D gene uncertain. The CDR3 runs 12 residues. Trimming left V 6 bases short and J 6 bases short, with 8 bases between. The chain's CDR3 is CASSQIPGELFF. In nucleotides, the CDR3 is TGTGCCAGCAGCCAAATCCCCGGGGAGCTGTTTTTT.

This clonotype has more than one count but fewer than ten. V gene TRBV6-5 combines with J gene TRBJ1-5, with D unresolved. The germline V gene encodes CDR1 MNHEY and CDR2 SVGAGI. V was shortened by 6 bases and J by 7 bases, with 28 bases between the two germline ends. CDR3 length equals 18 residues. The CDR3 DNA sequence: TGTGCCAGCAGAACAGCCTCGAACGCCGACCCGGCTAGCCAGCCCCAGCATTTT. Its protein is CASRTASNADPASQPQHF.

This clonotype was recorded at least ten times. This chain connects TRBV12-3 or TRBV12-4 to TRBJ1-1; D remains ambiguous. The CDR3 covers 15 residues. V shed 1 base and J shed 1 base, with 10 bases lying between them. The CDR3 DNA reads as TGTGCCAGCAGTTTAGACATTGGAGAGAACACTGAAGCTTTCTTT. Translating gives CASSLDIGENTEAFF.

The chain carries TRBV27 and TRBJ2-3; 10 bases map to TRBD2. In germline, CDR1 is MNHEY, CDR2 SMNVEV (reference sequence). The CDR3 runs 18 residues. V lost 6 bases, J lost 4 bases, and 16 bases stayed unmatched. The CDR3 sequence is CASSPFHAPSGSPDTQYF. CDR3 bases: TGTGCCAGCAGCCCTTTCCATGCCCCTAGCGGGAGCCCAGATACGCAGTATTTT.

The genes are TRBV27 and TRBJ2-7; unclear D gene. The length of the CDR3 is 16 residues. Germline V CDR1 and CDR2: MNHEY, SMNVEV (reference sequence). Trimming shortened V by 5 bases and J by 2 bases, and 19 bases separated the two germline ends. The CDR3 loop is CASSPEVSAATYEQYF. The CDR3 nucleotides read TGTGCCAGCAGTCCCGAAGTGAGCGCGGCTACCTACGAGCAGTACTTC.

A remark on this clonotype: A much bigger clone sits one base away, suggesting this may be a read error. The chain uses TRBV27 and TRBJ2-7; no reliable D call. Germline V lookup: CDR1 MNHEY, CDR2 SMNVEV (reference sequence). The CDR3 has 13 residues. The CDR3 sequence: CASGFGPSYEQYF. The CDR3, as DNA: TGTGCCAGCGGTTTCGGGCCATCCTACGAGCAGTACTTC.

The chain is built from TRBV6-5 and TRBJ1-5; tentative D call: TRBD1 (5 bases). This CDR3 is 16 amino acids long. The germline CDR1 and CDR2 sequences are MNHEY and SVGAGI. Trimming took off 4 bases at V and 2 bases at J, with 15 bases between the two ends. CDR3 residues: CASSFGAPEGNQPQHF. CDR3 sequence (DNA): TGTGCCAGCAGTTTTGGGGCCCCGGAGGGCAATCAGCCCCAGCATTTT.

This chain joins TRBV18 and TRBJ1-2; 7 bases align to TRBD1. CDR3 length: 16 residues. CDR1 KGHSH and CDR2 LQKENI come from the germline V gene. Germline trimming cut 6 bases from V and 0 bases from J; bases unmatched to any gene: 10. This chain's CDR3 is CASSLVAGGANYGYTF. CDR3 nucleotides: TGTGCCAGCTCCCTAGTCGCAGGGGGAGCTAACTATGGCTACACCTTC.

This clonotype was found many times. The chain carries TRBV19 and TRBJ2-3; 10 nucleotides line up with TRBD2. The CDR3 sequence is 19 residues long. Germline V gene lookup returns CDR1 LNHDA and CDR2 SQIVND (reference sequence). V lost 0 bases to trimming and J lost 5 bases; unmatched junction nucleotides: 14. The CDR3 DNA follows: TGTGCCAGTAGTATAGAAGTCCTAGCGGGAGTGCATAAAGGAGATACGCAGTATTTT. It codes for CASSIEVLAGVHKGDTQYF.

This chain links TRBV4-1 with TRBJ2-2, with unresolved D. The germline V gene has CDR1 MGHRA and CDR2 YSYEKL. V was cut by 8 bases and J by 5 bases, with 9 bases left in between. The CDR3 is 12 residues long. CDR3 amino acids: CASRTVTGELFF. The DNA for the CDR3 is TGCGCCAGCCGCACTGTGACCGGGGAGCTGTTTTTT.

V gene TRBV20-1 combines with J gene TRBJ2-7; TRBD2 matches at 7 bases. Per germline, CDR1 DFQATT and CDR2 SNEGSKA (reference sequence). Trimming removed 2 bases from V and 3 bases from J; junction bases left unmatched: 4. The CDR3 loop spans 13 amino acids. CDR3 DNA: TGCAGTGCTAGAATGGGACTATACTACGAGCAGTACTTC. It encodes CSARMGLYYEQYF.

This CDR3 reads CASSFGLAAETQYF. CDR3 nucleotides: TGTGCCAGCAGCTTTGGCCTAGCGGCAGAGACCCAGTACTTC. The chain has TRBV7-9 and TRBJ2-5; 7 bases are a match to TRBD2. The germline V gene encodes CDR1 SEHNR and CDR2 FQNEAQ (reference sequence). Trimming cost V 3 bases and J 4 bases; bases outside gene matches: 5. This CDR3 contains 14 residues.

This clonotype was counted only a few times. The V gene is TRBV5-6, the J gene TRBJ1-1; D unclear. Germline V CDR1 and CDR2: SGHDT, YYEEEE. CDR3 size: 16 residues. The ends were cut back, 0 bases at V and 3 bases at J, with 15 bases in the middle. The CDR3 region is CASSLDTGFGDTEAFF. CDR3 coding DNA: TGTGCCAGCAGCTTGGATACGGGATTCGGGGACACTGAAGCTTTCTTT. The full variable domain, its missing parts supplied by reference TRBV5-6 and TRBJ1-1, is DAGVTQSPTHLIKTRGQQVTLRCSPKSGHDTVSWYQQALGQGPQFIFQYYEEEERQRGNFPDRFSGHQFPNYSSELNVNALLLGDSALYLCASSLDTGFGDTEAFFGQGTRLTVV.

The chain recombines TRBV20-1 with TRBJ2-1; D remains unclear. The CDR3 has 11 residues. The V gene's germline CDR1 is DFQATT and CDR2 SNEGSKA (reference sequence). V was pared by 3 bases and J by 9 bases, with 9 bases between. In DNA, the CDR3 is TGCAGTGCTAGTTCGGTCGCTGAGCAGTTCTTC. Its protein is CSASSVAEQFF.

Worth noting for this clonotype: The junction and the germline gene differ at one end; a read error may be behind it. The chain couples TRBV5-3 to TRBJ2-2; TRBD2 aligns across 10 bases. TRBV5-3 is an open reading frame, and its role is uncertain. This CDR3 has 16 residues. CDR3 in amino acids: CASSFSGRPLTGELFF. CDR3 sequence (DNA): TGTGCCAGCAGCTTTAGCGGGAGGCCGCTCACCGGGGAGCTGTTTTTT.

This clonotype was detected only a few times. The chain employs TRBV13 and TRBJ1-5; D might be TRBD1 (5 bases). The CDR3 length is 16 residues. V was trimmed by 8 bases and J by 2 bases, leaving 19 bases between them. Germline CDR1 reads PRHDT; CDR2 reads FYEKMQ (reference sequence). CDR3 region: CASSWGGDSGNQPQHF. DNA of the CDR3: TGTGCCAGCTCCTGGGGGGGAGACAGTGGCAATCAGCCCCAGCATTTT.

This clonotype appeared a few times. The chain links TRBV4-1 to TRBJ2-7, with TRBD2 as a possible D gene (6 bases). This CDR3 is built from 14 residues. With 5 bases removed from V and 2 bases from J, the gap between germline ends came to 13 bases. CDR1 and CDR2 (germline): MGHRA, YSYEKL. The CDR3 nucleotides are TGCGCCAGCAGCGTTCCCGGGAGCACCTACGAGCAGTACTTC. Translated, it gives CASSVPGSTYEQYF.

This clonotype appeared a few times. The genes are TRBV12-3 or TRBV12-4 and TRBJ1-2; D gene uncertain. The CDR3 loop spans 13 amino acids. V lost 11 bases to trimming and J lost 2 bases, with 15 bases between them. The chain's CDR3 is CACGPTLNYGYTF. CDR3 nucleotides: TGTGCCTGCGGACCCACGCTAAACTATGGCTACACCTTC.

To note about this clonotype: With a much larger clone just one base away, this may be a read error. This chain connects TRBV3-1 to TRBJ1-1; no clear D. This CDR3 is 14 amino acids long. Germline CDR1 and CDR2: LGHDT and YNNKEL (reference sequence). The CDR3 is CGSSQVRLNTEAFF. The CDR3 nucleotides read TGTGGCAGCAGCCAAGTAAGGCTGAACACTGAAGCTTTCTTT.

This clonotype was counted between two and nine times. The CDR3 loop reads CATSRDRGTNQPQHF. The CDR3 DNA reads as TGTGCCACCAGCAGAGACAGGGGGACCAATCAGCCCCAGCATTTT. The chain carries TRBV15 and TRBJ1-5; 7 bases line up with TRBD1. The V segment lost 0 bases and the J segment 3 bases; nucleotides outside the gene matches: 2. Germline V lookup: CDR1 LNHNV, CDR2 YYDKDF (reference sequence). CDR3 size: 15 residues.

This clonotype occurred a few times. The CDR3 protein is CASSLGSVYYNSPLHF. CDR3 DNA: TGTGCCAGCAGCTTAGGTTCGGTCTACTATAATTCACCCCTCCACTTT. The chain employs TRBV7-9 and TRBJ1-6; D is unresolved. Trimming removed 1 base at V and 3 bases at J, with 10 bases between. CDR1 and CDR2 (germline): SEHNR, FQNEAQ (reference sequence). This CDR3 spans 16 amino acids. The full variable domain, in which reference TRBV7-9 and TRBJ1-6 provide the parts outside the CDR3, is DTGVSQNPRHKITKRGQNVTFRCDPISEHNRLYWYRQTLGQGPEFLTYFQNEAQLEKSRLLSDRFSAERPKGSFSTLEIQRTEQGDSAMYLCASSLGSVYYNSPLHFGNGTRLTVT.

This sequence joins TRBV27 and TRBJ2-3; no firm D call. V was trimmed by 0 bases and J by 2 bases, leaving 15 bases between them. The germline V gene has CDR1 MNHEY and CDR2 SMNVEV (reference sequence). The CDR3 covers 17 residues. CDR3 DNA sequence: TGTGCCAGCAGTTTATCGAGGCCGGAGCCTAACACAGATACGCAGTATTTT. Translated: CASSLSRPEPNTDTQYF.

V gene TRBV20-1 combines with J gene TRBJ1-1; the match to TRBD1 covers 9 bases. The CDR3 loop spans 12 amino acids. V trimming: 5 bases; J trimming: 5 bases; junction bases outside the gene matches: 3. Germline loops: CDR1 DFQATT, CDR2 SNEGSKA (reference sequence). Here the CDR3 DNA reads TGCAGTGCTGGACAGGGGAAGACTGAAGCTTTCTTT. It encodes CSAGQGKTEAFF.

This clonotype came up many times. The chain recombines TRBV3-1 with TRBJ2-7; D could derive from TRBD1 or TRBD2 (5 bases each). This CDR3 contains 14 residues. CDR1 is LGHDT and CDR2 is YNNKEL in the germline V gene (reference sequence). The germline V and J ends were trimmed by 4 bases and 2 bases, with 12 bases remaining between them. The CDR3 reads CASSPGTATYEQYF. CDR3 nucleotide sequence: TGTGCCAGCAGCCCCGGGACCGCAACCTACGAGCAGTACTTC.

The rearrangement uses TRBV5-1 and TRBJ2-7; no clear D gene. CDR1 and CDR2 from the germline V gene are SGHRS and YFSETQ. This CDR3 has 15 residues. The ends were cut back, 0 bases at V and 5 bases at J, with 15 bases in the middle. CDR3 nucleotides: TGCGCCAGCAGCTTGGAGGGCATGGGCCTGAACGAGCAGTACTTC. Translated: CASSLEGMGLNEQYF. Supplemented by reference TRBV5-1 and TRBJ2-7, the full variable domain reads KAGVTQTPRYLIKTRGQQVTLSCSPISGHRSVSWYQQTPGQGLQFLFEYFSETQRNKGNFPGRFSGRQFSNSRSEMNVSTLELGDSALYLCASSLEGMGLNEQYFGPGTRLTVT.

J is TRBJ2-5 and V is TRBV10-3; 10 nucleotides agree with TRBD1. V shed 2 bases, J shed 5 bases, and the junction held 2 bases outside the gene matches. The CDR3 is made up of 14 amino acids. CDR1 ENHRY and CDR2 SYGVKD come from the germline V gene. CDR3 DNA: TGTGCCATCAGTGAGGTGGGACAGGGGGAGACCCAGTACTTC. Protein sequence: CAISEVGQGETQYF.